The T cell receptor delta chain under discussion was sequenced for a study of γδ T cells in repeated Plasmodium falciparum infection. About the study: Malian repertoires were sampled cross-sectionally without transmission and longitudinally through febrile malaria.

This clone is categorized as medium-sized (0.01 to 0.1%). CDR1 and CDR2 from the germline V gene are TSWWSYY and QGS. This CDR3 is 20 amino acids long. J gave up 2 bases and V 0 bases, and 16 bases lay outside the gene matches. Flow sorting of PBMC yielded separate Vgamma9/Vdelta2+ and Vdelta2-negative gammadelta T cell populations for bulk repertoire analysis. Both TRG and TRD chains were sequenced from each sorted sample. TCRdb redid the clone calls on the multiplex PCR reads with CATT. The repertoire holds 50,000 or so delta-chain clones, with around 1.6% as singletons. Specimen: gamma-delta T cells from blood. V and J are TRDV1 and TRDJ1, with 9 bases lining up with TRDD3. This TCR came from a pool of human donors (malaria-infected and uninfected, not separated). The CDR3 bases are TGTGCTCTTGGGGAACTAGGGGCTACACGCGGGGATACGCGTACCGATAAACTCATCTTT. Translation gives CALGELGATRGDTRTDKLIF.